The next 15 T cell receptor beta chains were all read from a single sample in a study of T cells expressing NK-cell markers. TCRdb re-called the 5' RACE reads; every CDR3 protein appears as one record, without DNA. The data include more than 120,000 distinct CDR3 sequences; the top ten clones carry around 10%. The specimen was blood T cells: a sorted CD56 or NKG2C T cell subset, CD4+ or CD8+ T cells, or bulk PBMC T cells (not recorded which). The receptor source for this set is a man younger than 30 in good health.

The chain employs TRBV27 and TRBJ1-2; the TCRdb D gene call, TRBD1, has no DNA to confirm it. The length of the CDR3 is 15 residues. CDR1 and CDR2 (germline): MNHEY, SMNVEV (reference sequence). CDR3 region: CASTLIPGQGAGYTF.

The CDR3: CASSMRYGDNYGYTF. This chain links TRBV19 with TRBJ1-2. The CDR3 is made up of 15 amino acids. CDR1 is LNHDA, CDR2 SQIVND, per germline (reference sequence).

The V gene is TRBV24-1, the J gene TRBJ2-2; absent DNA, TCRdb's TRBD1 call cannot be checked. This CDR3 spans 15 amino acids. In germline, CDR1 is KGHDR, CDR2 SFDVKD. The CDR3 region is CATGPGTGASGELFF.

The rearrangement links TRBV9 to TRBJ2-1; TCRdb returns TRBD2, unconfirmable since there is no DNA. The CDR3 consists of 16 residues. Germline V gene lookup returns CDR1 SGDLS and CDR2 YYNGEE. The CDR3 sequence: CASSVKLAGESNEQFF.

The J gene is TRBJ2-3, the V gene TRBV12-3 or TRBV12-4. The length of the CDR3 is 12 residues. The CDR3 sequence is CASRKTADTQYF.

This chain uses TRBV12-3 or TRBV12-4 with TRBJ1-4. This CDR3 is 14 amino acids long. CDR3 loop: CASSLEGFGEKLFF.

The genes are TRBV7-7 and TRBJ2-4. The CDR3 consists of 13 residues. Germline assignment: CDR1 SSHAT and CDR2 FNYEAQ (reference sequence). The CDR3 spells CASSQGPKNIQYF.

CDR3 protein: CASIGPGPQETQYF. This chain joins TRBV28 and TRBJ2-5; TCRdb picks TRBD1, but there is no DNA to check that call. CDR1 is MDHEN and CDR2 is SYDVKM in the germline V gene. The CDR3 spans 14 residues.

V is TRBV7-3 and J is TRBJ1-1. Germline values: CDR1 SGHTA, CDR2 FQGTGA. CDR3 length equals 13 residues. CDR3 amino acids: CASSFLHTGEAFF.

The J gene is TRBJ2-3, the V gene TRBV12-3 or TRBV12-4; TCRdb proposes TRBD1, but this gene call is untestable without DNA. This CDR3 is 15 amino acids long. CDR3 sequence: CASRQGTGVLNTQYF.

CDR3 amino acids: CASRSGGTGGNEQFF. The V and J genes are TRBV12-3 or TRBV12-4 and TRBJ2-1; the TCRdb call, TRBD1, lacks DNA for checking. The CDR3 runs to 15 residues.

The J gene is TRBJ1-5, the V gene TRBV19; TCRdb gives TRBD1 as the D gene, but with no DNA this cannot be confirmed. The CDR3 runs 14 residues. Germline CDR1 is LNHDA and CDR2 is SQIVND (reference sequence). Here the CDR3 reads CASTTLGGNQPQHF.

The chain couples TRBV7-2 to TRBJ2-1; no DNA is available, so the TRBD1 call from TCRdb remains unchecked. Germline lookup yields CDR1 SGHTA and CDR2 FQGNSA. The length of the CDR3 is 14 residues. CDR3 loop: CASSFRGEGNEQFF.

The chain combines TRBV27 with TRBJ2-1; TCRdb gives TRBD2 as the D gene, but with no DNA this cannot be confirmed. CDR1 and CDR2 from the germline V gene are MNHEY and SMNVEV (reference sequence). The CDR3 has 16 residues. CDR3 in amino acids: CASSLIGLAGNREQFF.

The chain couples TRBV11-3 to TRBJ2-3; the D call from TCRdb, TRBD2, cannot be confirmed without DNA. The germline CDR1 and CDR2 sequences are SGHNT and YENEEA. CDR3 length equals 15 residues. CDR3 amino acids: CASSLETSNTDTQYF.